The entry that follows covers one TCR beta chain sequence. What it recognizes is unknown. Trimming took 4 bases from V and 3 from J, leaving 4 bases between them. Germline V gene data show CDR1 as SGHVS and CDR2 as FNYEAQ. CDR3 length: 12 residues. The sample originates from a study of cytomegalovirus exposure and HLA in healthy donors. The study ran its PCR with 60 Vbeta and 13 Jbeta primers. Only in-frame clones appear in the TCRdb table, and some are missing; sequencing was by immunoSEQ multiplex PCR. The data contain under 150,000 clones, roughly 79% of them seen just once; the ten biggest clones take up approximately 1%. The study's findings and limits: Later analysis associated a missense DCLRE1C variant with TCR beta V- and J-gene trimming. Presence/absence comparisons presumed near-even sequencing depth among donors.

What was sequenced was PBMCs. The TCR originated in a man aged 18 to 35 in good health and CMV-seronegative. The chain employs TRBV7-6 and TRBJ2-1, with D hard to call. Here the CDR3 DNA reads TGTGCCAGCAGCTCGGTCTACAATGAGCAGTTCTTC. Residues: CASSSVYNEQFF.